This T cell receptor beta chain was recorded in a study of patients and donors after allogeneic stem cell transplantation. Germline CDR1 is GTSNPN and CDR2 is SVGIG (reference sequence). V lost 2 bases, J lost 5 bases, and 12 bases lay in between. This CDR3 has 14 residues. This clonotype was detected only a few times. TCRdb processed the RT-PCR reads anew with MiXCR; each CDR3 protein has one entry. The sample gives a few hundred thousand distinct CDR3 sequences, over 12% of which show up once; 11% is in the top ten. The sequence came from a human donor who was either an allogeneic HSCT recipient or a stem cell or donor lymphocyte infusion donor (not recorded which). It is not recorded whose cells these are; they may come from a transplant donor. The sequencing sample was made of blood, either unsorted or a sorted T cell fraction (not recorded which). The J gene is TRBJ2-2, the V gene TRBV30, with TRBD1 as a possible D gene (5 bases). The CDR3 nucleotides are TGTGCCTGGAGTCAGGACAAGCTTACCGGGGAGCTGTTTTTT. Its protein product is CAWSQDKLTGELFF.